Sequencing of this TCR beta chain was carried out in a study of T cells in localized non-small cell lung cancer. Broader study findings: Median detection of top 100 tumor clones in adjacent lung was 55 to 60 clones. Those with higher blood T cell density had longer overall survival. Heterogeneity stays possible, as sequencing covered only one tumor region. Adjacent uninvolved lung tissue had the highest T cell clonality, exceeding tumor.

The germline CDR1 and CDR2 sequences are SGHNT and YENEEA. V was trimmed by 2 bases and J by 2 bases, leaving 7 bases between them. The CDR3 sequence is 13 residues long. About this clone: Antigen: not known.

Libraries were prepared by immunoSEQ multiplex PCR; TCRdb keeps only in-frame clonotypes and omits some of them. The sample holds approximately 35,000 clones, around 93% seen once. This clonotype originated in a female donor of 60 years or more with stage I lung adenocarcinoma. The sample was peripheral blood, taken before any cancer treatment. V gene TRBV11-3 combines with J gene TRBJ2-7; unclear D gene. CDR3 nucleotides: TGTGCCAGCAGCTTACGACCAACCTACGAGCAGTACTTC. It yields the protein CASSLRPTYEQYF.